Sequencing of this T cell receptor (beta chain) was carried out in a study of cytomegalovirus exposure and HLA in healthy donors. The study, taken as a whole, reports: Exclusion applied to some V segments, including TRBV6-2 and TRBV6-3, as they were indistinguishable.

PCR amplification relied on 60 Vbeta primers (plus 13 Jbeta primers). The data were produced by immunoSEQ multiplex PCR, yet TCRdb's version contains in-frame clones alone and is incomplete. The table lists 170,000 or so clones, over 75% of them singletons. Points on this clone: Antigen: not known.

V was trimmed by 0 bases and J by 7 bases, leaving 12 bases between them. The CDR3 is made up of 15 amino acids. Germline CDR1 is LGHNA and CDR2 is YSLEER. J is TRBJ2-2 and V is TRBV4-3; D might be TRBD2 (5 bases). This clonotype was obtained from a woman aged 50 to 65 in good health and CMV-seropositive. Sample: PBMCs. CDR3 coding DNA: TGCGCCAGCAGCCAAGATCCCAGGACTGACGGGGAGCTGTTTTTT. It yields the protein CASSQDPRTDGELFF.